This T cell receptor (beta chain) was identified during a study of blood T cells in healthy people across ages. Study-wide points: Unsorted PBMCs prevented conclusive naive versus antigen-experienced comparison. TCR beta diversity, measured per million T cells, fell in a roughly linear way with age.

Germline loops: CDR1 MNHNS, CDR2 SASEGT. Trimming removed 0 bases from V and 6 bases from J, with 11 bases in between. This CDR3 has 14 amino acids. In this sample, this clonotype turned up a few times. The antigen remains undetermined. Extraction of total RNA produced a minimum of 5 micrograms from each sample. Primers used in a second PCR of about 7 to 12 cycles were a sample-barcoded 5' primer and a J-beta primer mix. MiXCR, applied by TCRdb to the 5' RACE reads, yields one record per CDR3 protein. Found here are 1.5 million to 2 million distinct CDR3 sequences, 34% of them singletons; the top ten hold over 9%.

V usage is TRBV6-1 and J usage is TRBJ1-2; D not certain. Specimen: blood. This TCR was recovered from a woman younger than 45 in good health. This chain's CDR3 is CASSEAYYQDGYTF. DNA of the CDR3: TGTGCCAGCAGTGAAGCCTACTATCAGGATGGCTACACCTTC.